The entry that follows covers one T cell receptor beta chain sequence. Its antigen is currently unknown. The data stem from a study of cytomegalovirus exposure and HLA in healthy donors. General observations from the study: A later analysis found most CMV-associated TCR beta chains apparently HLA-restricted.

The CDR3 runs to 12 residues. CDR1 and CDR2 from the germline V gene are SGHRS and YFSETQ. The V and J ends lost 3 bases and 8 bases respectively, with 9 bases between them. Primers: 60 Vbeta forward and 13 Jbeta reverse. Only in-frame clones appear in the TCRdb table, and some are missing; sequencing was by immunoSEQ multiplex PCR. The data contain hundreds of thousands of clones, 75% of them singletons. The sequence derives from a woman aged 25 to 39 in good health and CMV-seronegative. The genes are TRBV5-1 and TRBJ2-1; a weak D match, TRBD2 (6 bases). Sample: PBMCs. Written as DNA, the CDR3 is TGCGCCAGCAGCTCCCCTAGCGATGAGCAGTTCTTC. It specifies CASSSPSDEQFF.